This entry lists 24 T cell receptor beta chains sequenced from one sample in a study of blood T cell repertoires in COVID-19. Measured with immunoSEQ multiplex PCR; TCRdb has only the in-frame clones, and not every one. This table has under 450,000 clones, just over 90% appearing once. The sample taken for sequencing was PBMCs or T cells enriched from blood (not recorded which). These receptors came from a woman aged 35 to 49 who had been exposed to COVID-19.

The rearrangement joins TRBV5-5 to TRBJ1-2; a possible D gene is TRBD1 (5 bases). This CDR3 is 12 amino acids long. Between the trimmed V and J ends, which lost 6 bases and 12 bases, there was a span of 18 bases. Germline assignment: CDR1 SGHKS and CDR2 YYEKEE (reference sequence). The CDR3 region is CASTSSGHKDTF. DNA of the CDR3: TGTGCCAGCACCTCCTCAGGGCATAAAGACACCTTC.

This clone appeared a single time. The V gene is TRBV4-3, the J gene TRBJ1-3; 8 bases agree with TRBD1. The CDR3 spans 16 residues. V was clipped by 3 bases and J by 0 bases; unmatched bases: 4. CDR1 and CDR2 (germline): LGHNA, YSLEER. The CDR3 reads CASSQGGQASGNTIYF. As DNA, the CDR3 is TGCGCCAGCAGCCAGGGGGGACAGGCCTCTGGAAACACCATATATTTT.

The chain carries TRBV15 and TRBJ2-1, with D perhaps matching TRBD1 (5 bases). Trimming took 0 bases from V and 15 from J, leaving 12 bases between them. This CDR3 is built from 12 residues. Per germline, CDR1 LNHNV and CDR2 YYDKDF (reference sequence). The DNA for the CDR3 is TGTGCCACCAGCAGAGATCAACAGGTATTGTTCTTC. It translates to CATSRDQQVLFF.

This chain uses TRBV13 with TRBJ1-1; no reliable D call. CDR1 PRHDT and CDR2 FYEKMQ come from the germline V gene (reference sequence). Trimming pared 0 bases from V and 0 bases from J, leaving 5 bases between. This CDR3 region has 14 residues. This CDR3 reads CASSLGRLNTEAFF. CDR3 nucleotides: TGTGCCAGCAGCTTAGGACGGTTGAACACTGAAGCTTTCTTT.

The chain recombines TRBV24-1 with TRBJ2-1; 7 bases fit TRBD2. Germline CDR1 and CDR2: KGHDR and SFDVKD. There are 18 residues in the CDR3. Losses at the gene ends were 3 bases for V and 0 bases for J; bases not matched to a gene: 10. The CDR3 loop is CATSDPSSGKSSYNEQFF. The CDR3, as DNA: TGTGCCACCAGTGATCCGTCGAGCGGGAAGAGCTCCTACAATGAGCAGTTCTTC.

The rearrangement joins TRBV3-1 (or the pseudogene TRBV3-2) to TRBJ1-1; D is uncertain. This CDR3 is built from 18 residues. Between the trimmed V and J ends, which lost 3 bases and 3 bases, there was a span of 23 bases. The germline V gene encodes CDR1 LGHDT and CDR2 YNNKEL (reference sequence). The CDR3 protein is CASSHPLGFGLKDTEAFF. The CDR3 bases are TGTGCCAGCAGCCACCCCTTAGGATTCGGACTTAAGGACACTGAAGCTTTCTTT.

This clone was detected a few times. This chain joins TRBV7-9 and TRBJ2-3; 10 nucleotides align to TRBD1. Germline CDR1 is SEHNR and CDR2 is FQNEAQ (reference sequence). The CDR3 consists of 15 residues. V dropped 5 bases and J dropped 4; count of bases not matched to a gene: 6. CDR3 residues: CASSPGTGVADTQYF. The CDR3 region has the DNA TGTGCCAGCAGCCCCGGGACAGGGGTCGCAGATACGCAGTATTTT.

V and J are TRBV7-8 and TRBJ1-5; weak D call: TRBD1 (6 bases). This CDR3 spans 16 amino acids. CDR1 is SGHVS and CDR2 is FQNEAQ in the germline V gene. Deletions cut 3 bases from V and 7 bases from J, with 19 bases between. DNA of the CDR3: TGTGCCAGCAGCTTGCTGCCTGCGGGGGGCCGGCAGCCCCAGCATTTT. Translated: CASSLLPAGGRQPQHF.

The chain recombines TRBV6-5 with TRBJ2-1, with D perhaps TRBD1 (5 bases). The CDR3 extends over 16 amino acids. The germline V and J ends were trimmed by 0 bases and 4 bases, with 13 bases remaining between them. Germline-derived CDR1 and CDR2 are MNHEY and SVGAGI. CDR3 sequence: CASSYSGTGVYNEQFF. DNA for the CDR3: TGTGCCAGCAGTTACTCGGGTACAGGAGTATACAATGAGCAGTTCTTC.

The chain joins TRBV28 to TRBJ1-2, with 11 bases fitting TRBD1. Germline V gene data show CDR1 as MDHEN and CDR2 as SYDVKM. Trimming removed 8 bases from V and 6 bases from J; junction bases left unmatched: 8. This CDR3 region has 14 residues. The CDR3 DNA reads as TGTGCCAGCTATTCTTCGGGACAGGGGGATGGCTACACCTTC. The encoded protein is CASYSSGQGDGYTF.

V is TRBV5-1 and J is TRBJ1-2; no reliable D call. CDR1 and CDR2 from the germline V gene are SGHRS and YFSETQ. Trimming shortened V by 6 bases and J by 2 bases, and 17 bases separated the two germline ends. This CDR3 has 15 amino acids. For the CDR3, the DNA is TGCGCCAGCACCTTTACCCCGGACTCCAACTATGGCTACACCTTC. Residues: CASTFTPDSNYGYTF.

The rearrangement uses TRBV5-1 and TRBJ1-2, with a tentative D call TRBD1 (6 bases). Germline CDR1 SGHRS, CDR2 YFSETQ. The CDR3 consists of 15 residues. Trimming shortened V by 3 bases and J by 0 bases, and 12 bases separated the two germline ends. The CDR3 DNA reads as TGCGCCAGCAGCTCCTCCGGGACAACTAACTATGGCTACACCTTC. Protein product: CASSSSGTTNYGYTF.

The chain recombines TRBV30 with TRBJ1-5, with a possible D match to TRBD1 (6 bases). The CDR3 is 14 amino acids. From germline, CDR1 is GTSNPN and CDR2 SVGIG (reference sequence). Trimming shortened V by 5 bases and J by 6 bases, and 17 bases separated the two germline ends. The CDR3 loop reads CAWEKRGGTQPQHF. CDR3 nucleotide sequence: TGTGCCTGGGAGAAAAGGGGGGGCACTCAGCCCCAGCATTTT.

The genes are TRBV27 and TRBJ2-7, with 8 bases identical to TRBD1. The CDR3 consists of 14 residues. CDR1 and CDR2 (germline): MNHEY, SMNVEV (reference sequence). The ends lost 10 bases at V and 2 bases at J; junction bases unmatched: 10. The CDR3 here is CAIPGTGGAYEQYF. CDR3 in DNA: TGTGCCATCCCCGGGACAGGAGGCGCCTACGAGCAGTACTTC.

This clone was detected only a few times. The gene calls are TRBV30 and TRBJ1-1; the D is unclear. Germline CDR1 reads GTSNPN; CDR2 reads SVGIG (reference sequence). The CDR3 loop spans 16 amino acids. The ends were cut back, 1 base at V and 1 base at J, with 16 bases in the middle. CDR3 sequence (DNA): TGTGCCTGGAGTGACCTAGGTCCTCCCCAGAACACTGAAGCTTTCTTT. Its protein product is CAWSDLGPPQNTEAFF.

The J gene is TRBJ1-2, the V gene TRBV7-9, with D perhaps matching TRBD1 (5 bases). The V gene's germline CDR1 is SEHNR and CDR2 FQNEAQ (reference sequence). V was trimmed by 5 bases and J by 4 bases, leaving 11 bases between them. The CDR3 covers 13 residues. CDR3 in DNA: TGTGCCAGCAGCAAAGACAGCATCTATGGCTACACCTTC. As protein: CASSKDSIYGYTF.

This chain links TRBV29-1 with TRBJ1-2, with D possibly matching TRBD1 (6 bases). Between the trimmed V and J ends, which lost 7 bases and 8 bases, there was a span of 14 bases. This CDR3 comprises 11 residues. The germline gives CDR1 SQVTM, CDR2 ANQGSEA. The CDR3 loop is CSAGDMRGYTF. The CDR3 nucleotides are TGCAGCGCCGGGGACATGAGAGGCTACACCTTC.

This clone was recorded many times. This chain joins TRBV12-3 or TRBV12-4 and TRBJ1-4; no clear D gene. The CDR3 has 13 residues. V was clipped by 2 bases and J by 7 bases, with 8 bases between them. This CDR3 reads CASSLREGEKLFF. The DNA of the CDR3 is TGTGCCAGCAGTTTACGGGAAGGTGAAAAACTGTTTTTT.

J is TRBJ1-1 and V is TRBV9; TRBD1 is a possible D gene (6 bases). CDR3 size: 14 residues. Per the germline V gene, CDR1 is SGDLS and CDR2 is YYNGEE. The V and J ends lost 4 bases and 1 base respectively, with 11 bases between them. The CDR3 nucleotides are TGTGCCAGCAGCCGGGACACTTCGAACACTGAAGCTTTCTTT. Its protein is CASSRDTSNTEAFF.

The CDR3 DNA sequence: TGTGCCAGCAGCTTAGCGTTATCGTCTAGCGGTTACAATGAGCAGTTCTTC. Protein sequence: CASSLALSSSGYNEQFF. The chain combines TRBV7-2 with TRBJ2-1, with 7 bases matching TRBD2. The V gene end was trimmed by 0 bases and the J gene end by 4 bases; junction bases not matched to a gene: 9. The CDR3 covers 17 residues. CDR1 SGHTA and CDR2 FQGNSA come from the germline V gene.

The chain uses TRBV7-8 and TRBJ1-3; tentatively, D is TRBD1 (6 bases). V was clipped by 4 bases and J by 4 bases, with 17 bases between them. Germline values: CDR1 SGHVS, CDR2 FQNEAQ. The CDR3 consists of 16 residues. The CDR3 nucleotides read TGTGCCAGCAGCTCGATCCCCCCGGGACAAGGAAACACCATATATTTT. Protein sequence: CASSSIPPGQGNTIYF.

This clone appeared a single time. This sequence joins TRBV19 and TRBJ1-2; tentative D call: TRBD1 (5 bases). From germline, CDR1 is LNHDA and CDR2 SQIVND (reference sequence). The CDR3 covers 16 residues. V gave up 2 bases and J gave up 6 bases, with 19 bases separating them. This CDR3 reads CASSILTPSDSNGYTF. The CDR3 region has the DNA TGTGCCAGTAGTATACTCACACCCTCCGACAGTAATGGCTACACCTTC.

This chain joins TRBV12-3 or TRBV12-4 and TRBJ2-5; tentatively, D is TRBD1 (5 bases). The V and J ends lost 1 base and 5 bases respectively, with 8 bases between them. The CDR3 is 13 amino acids. The CDR3 bases are TGTGCCAGCAGTTTAGGGGGCCTGGAGACCCAGTACTTC. Translation: CASSLGGLETQYF.

V is TRBV5-1 and J is TRBJ1-3; D possibly corresponds to TRBD1 (6 bases). Deletions cut 2 bases from V and 2 bases from J, with 11 bases between. CDR1 and CDR2 (germline): SGHRS, YFSETQ. There are 15 residues in the CDR3. The CDR3 spells CASSLTTGPGNTIYF. The CDR3 bases are TGCGCCAGCAGCTTAACGACAGGACCTGGAAACACCATATATTTT.